This entry lists 16 T cell receptor beta chains sequenced from one sample in a study of blood T cell repertoires in COVID-19. Sequencing used immunoSEQ multiplex PCR; TCRdb keeps in-frame clones, though not all of them. The repertoire consists of about 24,000 clones, with 86% occurring once and the leading ten covering around 12%. The sample consisted of peripheral blood. These TCRs come from an elderly woman with active or convalescent COVID-19.

This chain uses TRBV18 with TRBJ2-3, with 9 nucleotides matching TRBD1. This CDR3 is 15 amino acids long. Germline V gene lookup returns CDR1 KGHSH and CDR2 LQKENI. V dropped 5 bases and J dropped 4; count of bases not matched to a gene: 7. CDR3 residues: CASSERQGGADTQYF. The CDR3 DNA sequence: TGTGCCAGCTCAGAGAGACAGGGGGGCGCAGATACGCAGTATTTT.

The chain joins TRBV2 to TRBJ2-2; 8 bases are a match to TRBD1. Per the germline V gene, CDR1 is SNHLY and CDR2 is FYNNEI. The V and J ends lost 7 bases and 1 base, in that order; junction bases with no gene match: 8. The CDR3 sequence is 16 residues long. In DNA form, the CDR3 reads TGTGCCAGCAACTTACAAGGACAGGGGAACACCGGGGAGCTGTTTTTT. Its protein product is CASNLQGQGNTGELFF.

In this sample, this clone turned up a few times. The V gene is TRBV5-1, the J gene TRBJ1-6, with no clear D. Trimming removed 0 bases from V and 9 bases from J, with 13 bases in between. Germline assignment: CDR1 SGHRS and CDR2 YFSETQ. The CDR3 has 15 residues. CDR3 in amino acids: CASSLDHTFASPLHF. CDR3 DNA: TGCGCCAGCAGCTTGGACCATACATTCGCTTCACCCCTCCACTTT. Full variable domain (outside the CDR3, taken from reference TRBV5-1 and TRBJ1-6): KAGVTQTPRYLIKTRGQQVTLSCSPISGHRSVSWYQQTPGQGLQFLFEYFSETQRNKGNFPGRFSGRQFSNSRSEMNVSTLELGDSALYLCASSLDHTFASPLHFGNGTRLTVT.

The chain uses TRBV18 and TRBJ2-7; possibly TRBD2 for D (6 bases). Germline CDR1 reads KGHSH; CDR2 reads LQKENI. Trimming cost V 2 bases and J 2 bases, with 16 bases left between them. The CDR3 extends over 16 amino acids. CDR3 sequence reads: CASSPRGAGGTYEQYF. For the CDR3, the DNA is TGTGCCAGCTCACCAAGGGGAGCCGGAGGGACCTACGAGCAGTACTTC. The full variable domain, in which reference TRBV18 and TRBJ2-7 provide the parts outside the CDR3, is NAGVMQNPRHLVRRRGQEARLRCSPMKGHSHVYWYRQLPEEGLKFMVYLQKENIIDESGMPKERFSAEFPKEGPSILRIQQVVRGDSAAYFCASSPRGAGGTYEQYFGPGTRLTVT.

The CDR3 nucleotides are TGTGCCAGCAGCTCAATCCGGGGAAGGGACAGGGGATTTAGAGAGACCCAGTACTTC. This translates into CASSSIRGRDRGFRETQYF. The chain joins TRBV11-2 to TRBJ2-5; the match to TRBD1 covers 10 bases. Germline V lookup: CDR1 SGHAT, CDR2 FQNNGV. The CDR3 totals 19 residues. V lost 4 bases to trimming and J lost 4 bases; unmatched junction nucleotides: 18.

The genes are TRBV10-3 and TRBJ1-5, with D possibly being TRBD1 (5 bases). This CDR3 spans 13 amino acids. Germline V gives CDR1 ENHRY, CDR2 SYGVKD. Deletions cut 4 bases from V and 5 bases from J, with 9 bases between. The CDR3 bases are TGTGCCATCAGTGGACAGAGCGATCAGCCCCAGCATTTT. Translating it yields CAISGQSDQPQHF.

CDR3 sequence: CASSEGGRDYEQYF. The CDR3 nucleotides read TGTGCCAGCAGCGAGGGGGGGAGAGACTACGAGCAGTACTTC. The rearrangement links TRBV9 to TRBJ2-7, with D possibly TRBD2 on 7 matching bases. CDR3 length: 14 amino acids. Germline V CDR1 and CDR2: SGDLS, YYNGEE. Trimming cost V 3 bases and J 3 bases, with 13 bases left between them. Based on the CDR3 plus reference TRBV9 and TRBJ2-7, the full variable domain is DSGVTQTPKHLITATGQRVTLRCSPRSGDLSVYWYQQSLDQGLQFLIQYYNGEERAKGNILERFSAQQFPDLHSELNLSSLELGDSALYFCASSEGGRDYEQYFGPGTRLTVT.

This chain joins TRBV3-1 (or the pseudogene TRBV3-2) and TRBJ2-2; D is uncertain. Per germline, CDR1 LGHDT and CDR2 YNNKEL (reference sequence). This CDR3 spans 14 amino acids. V was cut by 4 bases and J by 1 base, with 7 bases left in between. CDR3 sequence: CASSLDLNTGELFF. Written as DNA, the CDR3 is TGTGCCAGCAGCCTTGACTTGAACACCGGGGAGCTGTTTTTT.

The chain employs TRBV7-9 and TRBJ2-1; no clear D. This CDR3 region has 16 residues. With 1 base removed from V and 4 bases from J, the gap between germline ends came to 14 bases. Germline V lookup: CDR1 SEHNR, CDR2 FQNEAQ (reference sequence). The CDR3 reads CASSLGWQADYNEQFF. CDR3 nucleotide sequence: TGTGCCAGCAGCTTAGGTTGGCAGGCCGATTACAATGAGCAGTTCTTC.

V usage is TRBV24-1 and J usage is TRBJ2-2; the D is unclear. The CDR3 consists of 15 residues. V shed 6 bases and J shed 0 bases, with 10 bases lying between them. Germline CDR1 is KGHDR and CDR2 is SFDVKD. CDR3 loop: CATSWAASNTGELFF. In nucleotides, the CDR3 is TGTGCCACCAGTTGGGCAGCTTCGAACACCGGGGAGCTGTTTTTT.

This chain uses TRBV7-8 with TRBJ1-1; maybe TRBD1 (5 bases). The CDR3 is 16 amino acids. Trimming removed 5 bases at V and 5 bases at J, with 21 bases between. From germline, CDR1 is SGHVS and CDR2 FQNEAQ. In nucleotides, the CDR3 is TGTGCCAGCAGCCGAAGGGACTGGACACCCTTAACTGAAGCTTTCTTT. Translated: CASSRRDWTPLTEAFF.

Only one count was recorded for this clone. CDR3 residues: CASQYGLVTDTQYF. Written as DNA, the CDR3 is TGTGCCAGCCAATACGGACTAGTTACAGATACGCAGTATTTT. This chain connects TRBV27 to TRBJ2-3; 7 positions agree with TRBD2. J was trimmed by 3 bases and V by 8 bases; bases with no gene match: 8. CDR3 length: 14 residues. Per germline, CDR1 MNHEY and CDR2 SMNVEV (reference sequence).

The sample holds a few counts of this clone. The rearrangement uses TRBV20-1 and TRBJ2-7; D not certain. V was shortened by 6 bases and J by 2 bases, with 8 bases between the two germline ends. This CDR3 is built from 11 residues. Germline values: CDR1 DFQATT, CDR2 SNEGSKA (reference sequence). In DNA form, the CDR3 reads TGCAGTGCCGCCCAGGCCTACGAGCAGTACTTC. Translated: CSAAQAYEQYF.

The chain carries TRBV25-1 and TRBJ1-1; maybe TRBD1 (6 bases). This CDR3 has 13 residues. Germline V gives CDR1 MGHDK, CDR2 SYGVNS. V dropped 8 bases and J dropped 0 bases, with 10 bases sitting between them. CDR3 region: CASPGQMNTEAFF. CDR3 DNA sequence: TGTGCCAGCCCGGGACAAATGAACACTGAAGCTTTCTTT.

The J gene is TRBJ1-5, the V gene TRBV9; TRBD1 matches at 7 bases. From germline, CDR1 is SGDLS and CDR2 YYNGEE. The CDR3 totals 13 residues. V trimming: 3 bases; J trimming: 8 bases; junction bases outside the gene matches: 5. CDR3 loop: CASSGRQGEPQHF. The DNA for the CDR3 is TGTGCCAGCAGCGGCCGACAGGGCGAGCCCCAGCATTTT.

The rearrangement joins TRBV28 to TRBJ1-1, with TRBD1 matching 7 bases. Germline values: CDR1 MDHEN, CDR2 SYDVKM. The CDR3 is 15 residues long. V shed 4 bases and J 6 bases; nucleotides not matched to a gene: 11. The CDR3 sequence is CASSSPPTGRAEAFF. CDR3 in DNA: TGTGCCAGCAGTTCCCCCCCGACAGGGCGAGCTGAAGCTTTCTTT.